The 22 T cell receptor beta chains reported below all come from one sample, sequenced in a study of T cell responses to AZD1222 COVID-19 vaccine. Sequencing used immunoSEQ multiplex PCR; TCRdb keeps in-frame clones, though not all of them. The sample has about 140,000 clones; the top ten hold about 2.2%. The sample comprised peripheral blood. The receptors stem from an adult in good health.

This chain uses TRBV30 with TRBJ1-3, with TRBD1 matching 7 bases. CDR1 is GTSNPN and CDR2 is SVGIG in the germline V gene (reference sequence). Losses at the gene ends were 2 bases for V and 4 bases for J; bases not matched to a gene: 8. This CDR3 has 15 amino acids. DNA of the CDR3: TGTGCCTGGAGTCAAGTAGGGGGCGCGGGAAACACCATATATTTT. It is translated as CAWSQVGGAGNTIYF.

In DNA, the CDR3 is TGTGCCAGCAGTTTCTCGGACTTGGATGAGCAGTTCTTC. This translates into CASSFSDLDEQFF. The V gene is TRBV12-3 or TRBV12-4, the J gene TRBJ2-1, with TRBD2 as a possible D gene (5 bases). The CDR3 length is 13 residues. Trimming pared 3 bases from V and 8 bases from J, leaving 11 bases between.

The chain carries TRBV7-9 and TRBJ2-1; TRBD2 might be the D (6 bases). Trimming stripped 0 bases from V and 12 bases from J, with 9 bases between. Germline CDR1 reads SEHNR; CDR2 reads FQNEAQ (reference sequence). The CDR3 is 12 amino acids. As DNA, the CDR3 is TGTGCCAGCAGCTTAGCGGGGGGAGGGCAGTTCTTC. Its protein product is CASSLAGGGQFF.

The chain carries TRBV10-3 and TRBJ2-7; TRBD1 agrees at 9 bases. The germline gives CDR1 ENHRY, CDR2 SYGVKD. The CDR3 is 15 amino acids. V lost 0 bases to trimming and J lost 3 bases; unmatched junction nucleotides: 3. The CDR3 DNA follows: TGTGCCATCAGTGAGTCTCAGACAGGGGGCTACGAGCAGTACTTC. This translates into CAISESQTGGYEQYF.

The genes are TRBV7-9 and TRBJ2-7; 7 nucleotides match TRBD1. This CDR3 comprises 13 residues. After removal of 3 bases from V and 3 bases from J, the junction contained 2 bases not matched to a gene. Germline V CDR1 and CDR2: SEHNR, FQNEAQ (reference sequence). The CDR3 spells CASSLGQYYEQYF. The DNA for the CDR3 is TGTGCCAGCAGCTTGGGACAGTACTACGAGCAGTACTTC.

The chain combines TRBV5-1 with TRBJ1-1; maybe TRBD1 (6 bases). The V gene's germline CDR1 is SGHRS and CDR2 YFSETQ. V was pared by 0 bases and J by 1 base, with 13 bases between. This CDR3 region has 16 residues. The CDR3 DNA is TGCGCCAGCAGCTTGGACCCGGGACACTCGAACACTGAAGCTTTCTTT. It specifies CASSLDPGHSNTEAFF.

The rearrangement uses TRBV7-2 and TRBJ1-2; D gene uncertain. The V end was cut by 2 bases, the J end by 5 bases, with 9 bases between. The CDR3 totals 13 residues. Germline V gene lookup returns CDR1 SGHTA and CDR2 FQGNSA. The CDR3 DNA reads TGTGCCAGCAGCTTATCCCGGATTTATGGCTACACCTTC. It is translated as CASSLSRIYGYTF.

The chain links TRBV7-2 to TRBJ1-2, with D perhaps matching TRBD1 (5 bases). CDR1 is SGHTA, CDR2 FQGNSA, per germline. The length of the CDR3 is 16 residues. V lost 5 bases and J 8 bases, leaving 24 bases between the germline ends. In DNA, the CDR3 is TGTGCCAGCAGCGCGGGAGGGACGGACGAACTATGGGGCTACACCTTC. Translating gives CASSAGGTDELWGYTF.

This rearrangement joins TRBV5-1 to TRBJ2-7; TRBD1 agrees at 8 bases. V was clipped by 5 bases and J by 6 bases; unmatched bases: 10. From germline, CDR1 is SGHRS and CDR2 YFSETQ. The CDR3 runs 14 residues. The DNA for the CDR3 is TGCGCCAGCAGTTCAGGACAGGGCCCACTCGAGCAGTACTTC. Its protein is CASSSGQGPLEQYF.

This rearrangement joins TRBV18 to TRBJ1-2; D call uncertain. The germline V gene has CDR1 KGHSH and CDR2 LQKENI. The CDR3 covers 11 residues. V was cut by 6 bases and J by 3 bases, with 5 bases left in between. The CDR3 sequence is CASSGDYGYTF. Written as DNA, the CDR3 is TGTGCCAGCTCGGGTGACTATGGCTACACCTTC.

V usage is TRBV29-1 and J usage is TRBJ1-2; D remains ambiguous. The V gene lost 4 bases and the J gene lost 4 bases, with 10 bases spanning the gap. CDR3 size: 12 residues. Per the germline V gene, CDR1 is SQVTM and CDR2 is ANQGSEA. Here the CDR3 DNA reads TGCAGCGTTGGCTGGGCGACCTATGGCTACACCTTC. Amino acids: CSVGWATYGYTF.

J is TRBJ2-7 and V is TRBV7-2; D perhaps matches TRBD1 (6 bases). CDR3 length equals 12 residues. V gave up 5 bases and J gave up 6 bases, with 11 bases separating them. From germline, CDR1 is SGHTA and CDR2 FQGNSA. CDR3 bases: TGTGCCAGCAGCCTACAGGGTGGCGAGCAGTACTTC. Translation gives CASSLQGGEQYF.

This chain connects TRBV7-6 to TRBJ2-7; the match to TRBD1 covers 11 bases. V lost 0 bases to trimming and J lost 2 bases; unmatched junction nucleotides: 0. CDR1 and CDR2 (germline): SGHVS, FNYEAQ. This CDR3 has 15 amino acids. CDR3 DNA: TGTGCCAGCAGCTTAGCGGGACAGGGGGCCTACGAGCAGTACTTC. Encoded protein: CASSLAGQGAYEQYF.

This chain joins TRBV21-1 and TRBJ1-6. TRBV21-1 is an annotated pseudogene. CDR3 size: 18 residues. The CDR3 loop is CASSKRRRKPGDNSPLHF. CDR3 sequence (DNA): TGTGCCAGCAGCAAACGGCGGAGGAAGCCCGGGGATAATTCACCCCTCCACTTT.

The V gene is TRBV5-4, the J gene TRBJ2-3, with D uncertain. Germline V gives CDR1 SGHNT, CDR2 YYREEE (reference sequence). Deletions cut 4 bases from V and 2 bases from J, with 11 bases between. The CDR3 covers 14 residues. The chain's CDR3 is CASSDPKHTDTQYF. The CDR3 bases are TGTGCCAGCAGCGACCCAAAACACACAGATACGCAGTATTTT. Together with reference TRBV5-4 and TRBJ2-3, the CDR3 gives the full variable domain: ETGVTQSPTHLIKTRGQQVTLRCSSQSGHNTVSWYQQALGQGPQFIFQYYREEENGRGNFPPRFSGLQFPNYSSELNVNALELDDSALYLCASSDPKHTDTQYFGPGTRLTVL.

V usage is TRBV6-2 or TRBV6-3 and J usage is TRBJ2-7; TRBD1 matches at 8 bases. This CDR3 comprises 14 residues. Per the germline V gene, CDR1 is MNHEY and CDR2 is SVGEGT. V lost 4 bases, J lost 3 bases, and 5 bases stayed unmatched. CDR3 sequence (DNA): TGTGCCAGCAGTTCCCAAGACAGGGGCTACGAGCAGTACTTC. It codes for CASSSQDRGYEQYF.

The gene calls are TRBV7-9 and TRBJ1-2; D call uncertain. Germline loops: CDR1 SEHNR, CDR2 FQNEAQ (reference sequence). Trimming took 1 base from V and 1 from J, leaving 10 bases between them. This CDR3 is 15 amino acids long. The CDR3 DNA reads TGTGCCAGCAGCTTAGTTGCTCTGTATAACTATGGCTACACCTTC. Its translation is CASSLVALYNYGYTF.

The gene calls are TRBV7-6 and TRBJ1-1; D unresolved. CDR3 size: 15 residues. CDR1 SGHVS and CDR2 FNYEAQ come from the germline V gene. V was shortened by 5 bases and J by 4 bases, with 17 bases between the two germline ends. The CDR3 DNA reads TGTGCCAGCAGCCCCAGTCGAGGGTTGGGCACTGAAGCTTTCTTT. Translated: CASSPSRGLGTEAFF.

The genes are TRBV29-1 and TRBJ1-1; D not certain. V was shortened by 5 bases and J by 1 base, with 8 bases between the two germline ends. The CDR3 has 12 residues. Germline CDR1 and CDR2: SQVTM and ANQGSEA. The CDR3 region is CSVHAPNTEAFF. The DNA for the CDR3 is TGCAGCGTTCATGCCCCGAACACTGAAGCTTTCTTT.

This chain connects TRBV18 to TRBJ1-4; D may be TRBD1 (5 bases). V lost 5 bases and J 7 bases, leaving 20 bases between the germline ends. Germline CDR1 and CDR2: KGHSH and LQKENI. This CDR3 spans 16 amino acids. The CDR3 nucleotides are TGTGCCAGCTCAGCTGTCCAGGGCCACCTGGGTGAAAAACTGTTTTTT. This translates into CASSAVQGHLGEKLFF.

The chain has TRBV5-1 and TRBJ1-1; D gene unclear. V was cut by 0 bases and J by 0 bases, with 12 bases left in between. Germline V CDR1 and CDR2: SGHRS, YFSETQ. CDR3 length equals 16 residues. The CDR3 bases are TGCGCCAGCAGCTTGGCACTGAGCAACATGAACACTGAAGCTTTCTTT. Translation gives CASSLALSNMNTEAFF. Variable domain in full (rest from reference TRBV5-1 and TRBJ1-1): KAGVTQTPRYLIKTRGQQVTLSCSPISGHRSVSWYQQTPGQGLQFLFEYFSETQRNKGNFPGRFSGRQFSNSRSEMNVSTLELGDSALYLCASSLALSNMNTEAFFGQGTRLTVV.

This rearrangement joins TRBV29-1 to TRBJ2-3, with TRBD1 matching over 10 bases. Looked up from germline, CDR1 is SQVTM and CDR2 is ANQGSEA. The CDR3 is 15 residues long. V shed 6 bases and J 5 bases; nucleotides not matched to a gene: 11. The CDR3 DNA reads TGCAGCGTCGAGCCGGGACAGGGGTTTCGAGATACGCAGTATTTT. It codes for CSVEPGQGFRDTQYF.